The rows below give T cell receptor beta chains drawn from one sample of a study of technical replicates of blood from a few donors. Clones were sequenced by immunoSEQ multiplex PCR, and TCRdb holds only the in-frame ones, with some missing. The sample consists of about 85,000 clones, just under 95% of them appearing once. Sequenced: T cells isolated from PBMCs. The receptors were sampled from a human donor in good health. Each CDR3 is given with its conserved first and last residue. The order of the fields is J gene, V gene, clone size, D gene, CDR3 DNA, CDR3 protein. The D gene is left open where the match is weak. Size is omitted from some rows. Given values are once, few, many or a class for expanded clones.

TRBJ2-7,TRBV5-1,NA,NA,TGCGCCAGCAGCTTGGGTGGGACTCCGACCTACGAGCAGTACTTC,CASSLGGTPTYEQYF
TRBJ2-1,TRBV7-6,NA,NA,TGTGCCAGCAGCTTAGACAGGGACTACAATGAGCAGTTCTTC,CASSLDRDYNEQFF
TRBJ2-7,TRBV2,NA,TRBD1,TGTGCCAGCAGTGCAGGGGGCTACGAGCAGTACTTC,CASSAGGYEQYF
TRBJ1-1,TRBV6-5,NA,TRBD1,TGTGCCAGCAGACCTACAGGGGTTTACACTGAAGCTTTCTTT,CASRPTGVYTEAFF
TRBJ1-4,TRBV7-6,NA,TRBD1,TGTGCCAGCAGCATTACAGGGGGCGAGCTGTTTTTT,CASSITGGELFF
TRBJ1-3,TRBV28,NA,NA,TGTGCCAGCAGTTTTAACCCCCTTGACTACAGGGCAGGCGGAAACACCATATATTTT,CASSFNPLDYRAGGNTIYF
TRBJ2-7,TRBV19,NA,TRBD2,TGTGCCAGTAGTATTTTACCGGGAGGGCCGGTGGGACCAGCCTACGAGCAGTACTTC,CASSILPGGPVGPAYEQYF
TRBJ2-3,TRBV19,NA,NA,TGTGCCAGTAGTATCGAGGGGGACCCCCTGGATACGCAGTATTTT,CASSIEGDPLDTQYF
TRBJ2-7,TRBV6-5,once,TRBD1,TGTGCTTGCGGACAGGGCCTCTACGAGCAGTACTTC,CACGQGLYEQYF
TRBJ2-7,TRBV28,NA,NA,TGTGCCAGCAGTTCCGTCCGGGACACCCCTTGGGAGCAGTACTTC,CASSSVRDTPWEQYF
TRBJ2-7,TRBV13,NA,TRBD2,TGTGCCAGCAGCTCCTCGACTAGCTTGAAAACCTACGAGCAGTACTTC,CASSSSTSLKTYEQYF
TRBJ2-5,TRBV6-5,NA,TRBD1,TGTGCCAGCAGCAAGACAGGGGACGGGCCACAGTACTTC,CASSKTGDGPQYF
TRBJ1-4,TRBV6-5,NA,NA,TGTGCCAGCGCCGGGATGTCTAATGAAAAACTGTTTTTT,CASAGMSNEKLFF
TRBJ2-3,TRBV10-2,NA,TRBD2,TGCGCCAGCGCCCGACTAGCGGGGAGCACAGATACGCAGTATTTT,CASARLAGSTDTQYF
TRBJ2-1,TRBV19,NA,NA,TGTGCCAGTAGTATTCAGGGCCGCGATGAGCAGTTCTTC,CASSIQGRDEQFF
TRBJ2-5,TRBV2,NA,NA,TGTGCCAGCGGCGAGGGTAGTGAGACCCAGTACTTC,CASGEGSETQYF
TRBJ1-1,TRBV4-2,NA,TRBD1,TGTGCCAGCAGCCCTTCGGACAGGGGTTTGAACACTGAAGCTTTCTTT,CASSPSDRGLNTEAFF
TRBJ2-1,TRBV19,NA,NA,TGTGCCAGTAGCTCTCTCTACAATGAGCAGTTCTTC,CASSSLYNEQFF
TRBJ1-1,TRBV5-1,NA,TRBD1,TGCGCCAGCAGTTCCGGGACAGGCTTGAACACTGAAGCTTTCTTT,CASSSGTGLNTEAFF
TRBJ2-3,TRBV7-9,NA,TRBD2,TGTGCCAGCAGCCCAGGGACTAGCGGACGCACAGATACGCAGTATTTT,CASSPGTSGRTDTQYF
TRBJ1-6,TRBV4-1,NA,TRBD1,TGCGCCAGCAGCCAAGAGACAGGGGGGTCACCCCTCCACTTT,CASSQETGGSPLHF
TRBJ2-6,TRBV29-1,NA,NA,TGCAGCGTACTGGGCTTCTCTGGGGCCAACGTCCTGACTTTC,CSVLGFSGANVLTF
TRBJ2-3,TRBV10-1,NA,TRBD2,TGCGCCAGCAGCTTACTAGCGGGGGGCGTCACAGATACGCAGTATTTT,CASSLLAGGVTDTQYF
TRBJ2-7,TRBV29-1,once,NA,TGCAGCGTTGAGGTCGGTAGCAGTTACGAGCAGTACTTC,CSVEVGSSYEQYF
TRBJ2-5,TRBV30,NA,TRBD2,TGTGCCTGGAGTGCGAATGGGGGGGTTGAGACCCAGTACTTC,CAWSANGGVETQYF
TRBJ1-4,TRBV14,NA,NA,TGTGCCAGCAGCCTCGGACTGTCTTGGAATGAAAAACTGTTTTTT,CASSLGLSWNEKLFF
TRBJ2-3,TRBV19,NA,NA,TGTGCCAGTAGTATAACGACTAAAGATACGCAGTATTTT,CASSITTKDTQYF
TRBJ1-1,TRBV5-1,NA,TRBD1,TGCGCCAGCAGCAACGGACAGGGGGGAACTGAAGCTTTCTTT,CASSNGQGGTEAFF
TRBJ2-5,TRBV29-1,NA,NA,TGCAGCGTTGGAAGGGAGGAGACCCAGTACTTC,CSVGREETQYF
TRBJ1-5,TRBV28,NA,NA,TGTGCCAGCAGTTTAATCCAGGGGAACAATCAGCCCCAGCATTTT,CASSLIQGNNQPQHF
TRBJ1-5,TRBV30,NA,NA,TGTGCCTGGACTAAAGGGGCCTTGGGTCCTAATCAGCCCCAGCATTTT,CAWTKGALGPNQPQHF
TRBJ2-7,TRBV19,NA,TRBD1,TGTGCCAGTAGTATAATGGGCAGGGGGCAGGGCGAGCAGTACTTC,CASSIMGRGQGEQYF
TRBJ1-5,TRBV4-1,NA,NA,TGCGCCAGCAGCCAACCGATACCCGGTCAGCCCCAGCATTTT,CASSQPIPGQPQHF
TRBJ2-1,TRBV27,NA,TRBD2,TGTGCCAGCAGTCCGACTAGCGGGGGGGTCCATGGGCAGTTCTTC,CASSPTSGGVHGQFF
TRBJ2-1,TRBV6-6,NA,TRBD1,TGTGCCAGCAGGGTACAGGGGGTGCGTAATGAGCAGTTCTTC,CASRVQGVRNEQFF
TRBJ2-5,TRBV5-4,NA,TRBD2,TGTGCCAGCAGTCCGACCGGGAATAGCGGGAACCTCTTTGTGACCCAGTACTTC,CASSPTGNSGNLFVTQYF
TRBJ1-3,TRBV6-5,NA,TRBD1,TGTGCCAGCAGGTCGGGACAGGGGATAGGAAACACCATATATTTT,CASRSGQGIGNTIYF
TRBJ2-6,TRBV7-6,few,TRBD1,TGTGCCAGCAGCTTCCCAATCCGAGCGGGACAGGGCGGGGCTGGGGCCAACGTCCTGACTTTC,CASSFPIRAGQGGAGANVLTF
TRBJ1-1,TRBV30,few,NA,TGTGCCTGGAGTGGCACAGGGGAAGCTTTCTTT,CAWSGTGEAFF
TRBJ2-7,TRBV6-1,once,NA,TGTGCCAGCAGTGAAATCCCGGGTCTGTTCTACGAGCAGTACTTC,CASSEIPGLFYEQYF
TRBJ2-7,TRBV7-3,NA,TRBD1,TGTGCCAGCAGCGAGGGACAGGTGCCCCTATACGAGCAGTACTTC,CASSEGQVPLYEQYF
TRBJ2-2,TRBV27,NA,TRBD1,TGTGCCAGCAGTTCGAGGGACAGGGGGTCCGGGGAGCTGTTTTTT,CASSSRDRGSGELFF
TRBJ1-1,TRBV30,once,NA,TGTGCCTGGAGTTACGGGACAAATAGAGCTTTCTTT,CAWSYGTNRAFF
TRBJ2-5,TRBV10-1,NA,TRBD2,TGCGCCAGCAGTGATCTAGCGGGGGCCGGGGGGGATCTTGCAGAGACCCAGTACTTC,CASSDLAGAGGDLAETQYF
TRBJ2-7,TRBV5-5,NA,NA,TGTGCCAGCAGCACAGGCTACGAGCAGTACTTC,CASSTGYEQYF
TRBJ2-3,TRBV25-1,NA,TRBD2,TGTGCCAGCAGTGAGCGGGAGAGCACAGATACGCAGTATTTT,CASSERESTDTQYF
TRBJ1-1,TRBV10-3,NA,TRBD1,TGTGCCATCAGGTTGGGACAGGAGGGCCACGAAGCTTTCTTT,CAIRLGQEGHEAFF
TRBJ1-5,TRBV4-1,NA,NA,TGCGCCAGCAGCCAACTATCCTACGGGGGCAATCAGCCCCAGCATTTT,CASSQLSYGGNQPQHF
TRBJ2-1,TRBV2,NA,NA,TGTGCCAGCAAGACATCCTACCCCCTCCCTGAGCAGTTCTTC,CASKTSYPLPEQFF
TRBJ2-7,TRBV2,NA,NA,TGTGCCAGCAGTGTTTTCCCGGCGGTCGAGCAGTACTTC,CASSVFPAVEQYF
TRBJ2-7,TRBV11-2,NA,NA,TGTGCCAGCAGCTTAACCTCGGGACAAGGCTACGAGCAGTACTTC,CASSLTSGQGYEQYF
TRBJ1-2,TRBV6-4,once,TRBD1,TGTGCCAGCAGACCTCCGGGACAGGGTGCCGGTGGCTACACCTTC,CASRPPGQGAGGYTF
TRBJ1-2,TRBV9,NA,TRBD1,TGTGCCAGCAGCGTAGCGAGACAGGGCGGCGCCTTC,CASSVARQGGAF